A selection of T cell receptor beta chains follows, all from one sample in a study of CD8 T cells in ankylosing spondylitis. TCRdb redid the calling of the 5' RACE reads with MiXCR, one entry per CDR3 protein. Of fewer than 550,000 distinct CDR3 sequences detected, approximately 5.3% appear once; the ten largest clones hold under 4.5%. Input material: blood, either unsorted or a sorted T cell fraction (not recorded which). The receptors come from a male donor with ankylosing spondylitis. CDR3s leave out the opening cysteine and the closing phenylalanine or tryptophan. Fields, in order: clone size, V gene, D gene, CDR3 protein. D genes are given only for firm matches. Expanded clones get a size class; other rows say once, few or many, or leave the size out.

- | TRBV4-3 | - | ASSQDVGGSGVGEQY
- | TRBV2 | - | ASSDRVVNTIY
many | TRBV20-1 | TRBD1 | SANPSGTENQPQH
many | TRBV29-1 | - | SVGGPGYEQY
many | TRBV28 | - | ASGRPADTQY
many | TRBV29-1 | - | SVEEGHPPGNEQF
many | TRBV24-1 | TRBD1 | ATSDPRQGSGVEAF
few | TRBV5-1 | TRBD1 | ASSPDRAQY
- | TRBV27 | - | ASGAGSAGLQETQY
few | TRBV20-1 | - | SARTTQIYNEQF
many | TRBV4-3 | - | ASSQHIWGDQETQY
many | TRBV5-6 | - | ASSTGDRMPT
many | TRBV5-1 | TRBD1 | ASSFRQGSSYNEQF
many | TRBV4-2 | - | ASSQGGRYTDTQY
few | TRBV29-1 | TRBD2 | SVILATTFDNEQF
- | TRBV19 | - | ASSTRAVTEAF
many | TRBV20-1 | - | SAQAVLNYGYT
many | TRBV20-1 | - | SASRMNREAF
many | TRBV28 | - | ASIRVGGAHQPQH
few | TRBV30 | TRBD2 | AWSVGRAGELF
many | TRBV20-1 | - | SASGAGAGGTDTQY
many | TRBV12-3/TRBV12-4 | TRBD2 | ASSLGGGPLGEQF
many | TRBV5-1 | - | ASSFGHTYEQY
few | TRBV18 | - | ASSRPGLQETEAF
few | TRBV7-9 | TRBD2 | ASSPRTSGRPQNIQY
many | TRBV5-1 | - | ASSLGSAGARITEAF
many | TRBV7-6 | TRBD2 | ASSLGSGTSGPYEQY
many | TRBV5-5 | - | ASSSRVYGGEETQY
many | TRBV27 | - | ASSLSAGALSIGIHLH
many | TRBV6-2/TRBV6-3 | - | ASSYSKTTGTYQETQY
many | TRBV24-1 | - | ATSEPGLTDTQY
many | TRBV11-3 | - | ASSYGAEGAWEQF
many | TRBV6-2/TRBV6-3 | TRBD1 | ASSPLQGASYNEQF
- | TRBV7-9 | - | ATNRQDYSYEQY
many | TRBV7-8 | - | ASSLIRGTSGYT
many | TRBV20-1 | - | SATESSYNSPLH
many | TRBV7-7 | - | ASSPWGSTDTQY
few | TRBV3-1 | TRBD1 | ASSLWDRGYGDTQY
many | TRBV13 | - | ASSSVVQGRTDTQY
many | TRBV20-1 | TRBD2 | SARGASGGDTQY
many | TRBV6-1 | TRBD1 | ASRGQKNSMNTEAF
few | TRBV7-2 | - | ASSRYSSTDTQY
- | TRBV4-2 | TRBD1 | ASSRGQAISYNEQF
many | TRBV6-2/TRBV6-3 | - | ASRRRNVRGPYSNQPQH
many | TRBV13 | TRBD1 | ASSSATGAEAF
once | TRBV5-6 | TRBD2 | ASSFPTSGSHEQY